The clone carrying this T cell receptor (beta chain) has only a few counts. Its target is unknown. The data belong to a study of T-cell memory formation after mild COVID-19. The CDR3 contains 19 residues. Trimming cost V 0 bases and J 3 bases; bases outside gene matches: 14. Germline CDR1 is MRHNA and CDR2 is SNTAGT. The study, taken as a whole, reports: Confirmation of SARS-CoV-2 specificity was lacking for second-wave clones peaking day 37.

TCRdb re-called the 5' RACE reads through MiXCR, storing one row per CDR3 protein. Of about 210,000 distinct CDR3 sequences in the sample, 27% were seen once. The chain employs TRBV6-4 and TRBJ2-1; 7 positions agree with TRBD1. Sequenced: PBMCs or a T cell subset sorted from them (not recorded which). The receptor's source is an adult woman who had mild COVID-19 (a few samples of this study predate the infection). Cell type and time point are not known. The CDR3 DNA reads as TGTGCCAGCAGTGACTCGTCTTTGGGGACAGATAGATGCTACAATGAGCAGTTCTTC. Its translation: CASSDSSLGTDRCYNEQFF.